Listed below are T cell receptor beta chains from one sample, sequenced in a study of cytomegalovirus exposure and HLA in healthy donors. The table came from immunoSEQ multiplex PCR; TCRdb's copy has only in-frame clones and leaves some out. The sample consists of 150,000 to 200,000 clones, 75% to 90% of them appearing once. The sequenced sample consisted of PBMCs. The receptor source for this set is a boy aged 5-17 years in good health and CMV-seronegative. CDR3s include the opening cysteine and the closing phenylalanine or tryptophan. D genes are given only for firm matches. The listing skips clone size in some rows; elsewhere it reads once, few, many or a size class.

size	V	J	D	DNA	CDR3
-	TRBV28	TRBJ1-5	-	TGTGCCAGCAGTAGTCTGGTAGGGGGCAATCAGCCCCAGCATTTT	CASSSLVGGNQPQHF
-	TRBV7-3	TRBJ2-2	-	TGTGCCAGCAGCTTAGGGCTTAGCACCGGGGAGCTGTTTTTT	CASSLGLSTGELFF
-	TRBV5-1	TRBJ1-1	-	TGCGCCAGCAGCTCGTCCAGGGGTGACACTGAAGCTTTCTTT	CASSSSRGDTEAFF
-	TRBV19	TRBJ1-6	-	TGTGCTAGCAGCATAGACAGAATTTCACCCCTCCACTTT	CASSIDRISPLHF
-	TRBV9	TRBJ2-1	TRBD2	TGTGCCAGCAGCGTAGATCATGCGGGGGGGGCCAATGAGCAGTTCTTC	CASSVDHAGGANEQFF
-	TRBV30	TRBJ1-6	-	TGTGCCTGGATGCCAGACAATAATTCACCCCTCCACTTT	CAWMPDNNSPLHF
-	TRBV6-1	TRBJ1-2	TRBD1	TGTGCCAGCAGTGGGGAGGACAGGGGCTTAAATGGCTACACCTTC	CASSGEDRGLNGYTF
-	TRBV27	TRBJ2-7	-	TGTGCCAGCGGATTCTCAGGGTCAAGGGGAAACAAGCAGTACTTC	CASGFSGSRGNKQYF
-	TRBV4-1	TRBJ2-7	-	TGCGCCAGCAGCCAAGAGGGCTTCTACGAGCAGTACTTC	CASSQEGFYEQYF
-	TRBV7-2	TRBJ1-4	TRBD1	TGTGCCAGCAGCTTTCGACAGGGGGAACTGTTTTTT	CASSFRQGELFF
once	TRBV5-4	TRBJ2-7	-	TGTGCCAGCAGCGTTACAGGGAGAATCCTCTCGGGCGAGCAGTACTTC	CASSVTGRILSGEQYF
-	TRBV6-5	TRBJ1-2	-	TGTGCCAGCAGTTACACGCCAGACTATGGCTACACCTTC	CASSYTPDYGYTF
-	TRBV30	TRBJ2-2	TRBD1	TGTGCACTACAGGGGGCCCCCCACACCGGGGAGCTGTTTTTT	CALQGAPHTGELFF
once	TRBV9	TRBJ1-2	TRBD1	TGTGCCAGCAGCGGCCGGGACAGGGGTGCTGGCTACACCTTC	CASSGRDRGAGYTF
-	TRBV11-2	TRBJ1-2	TRBD1	TGTGCCAGCAGCTTAGCAACGGACAGGGTGGGTGGCTACACCTTC	CASSLATDRVGGYTF
few	TRBV9	TRBJ2-1	TRBD2	TGTGCCAGCAGCGGACGACTAGCGACCTCCTACAATGAGCAGTTCTTC	CASSGRLATSYNEQFF
-	TRBV5-4	TRBJ1-6	-	TGTGCCAGCAGCTTACGTTCAGGGGATAATTCACCCCTCCACTTT	CASSLRSGDNSPLHF
-	TRBV5-4	TRBJ2-7	-	TGTGCCAGCAGCTTCCGGGACGAGCAGTACTTC	CASSFRDEQYF
-	TRBV6-6	TRBJ1-2	-	TGTGCCAGCAGCTACCTTGGGGGGGGGAGCTATGGCTACACCTTC	CASSYLGGGSYGYTF
-	TRBV7-8	TRBJ2-3	-	TGTGCCAGCAGCGCTCTGGACTGGGCAGGTACGCAGTATTTT	CASSALDWAGTQYF
-	TRBV11-2	TRBJ1-4	-	TGTGCCAGCAGCTCACACAGGGCGTCTAATGAAAAACTGTTTTTT	CASSSHRASNEKLFF
-	TRBV4-1	TRBJ1-3	-	TGCGCCAGCAGCCAAGTCTTAGGGAGTGGGAGAGACACCATATATTTT	CASSQVLGSGRDTIYF
few	TRBV4-1	TRBJ2-5	TRBD1	TGCGCCAGCAGCCAAATCAGGGGGGAGACCCAGTACTTC	CASSQIRGETQYF
-	TRBV6-6	TRBJ1-2	-	TGTGCCAGCAGTTACTCACAATATAACTATGGCTACACCTTC	CASSYSQYNYGYTF
-	TRBV11-2	TRBJ2-3	TRBD2	TGTGCCAGCAGCTTATCTTTGTCGAGCGGGGGGTCAGATACGCAGTATTTT	CASSLSLSSGGSDTQYF
few	TRBV27	TRBJ2-1	TRBD2	TGTGCCAGCAGTGGACTAGCGGGAGGGAATGAGCAGTTCTTC	CASSGLAGGNEQFF
-	TRBV5-4	TRBJ1-1	TRBD1	TGTGCCAGCAGCGAAAAAACAGGGGGGAACACTGAAGCTTTCTTT	CASSEKTGGNTEAFF
-	TRBV2	TRBJ1-1	-	TGTGCCAGCAGATTCAGGGACTTGAACACTGAAGCTTTCTTT	CASRFRDLNTEAFF
few	TRBV28	TRBJ2-7	TRBD1	TGTGCCAGCAGTTCGACAGGGGGCAGGAACGAGCAGTACTTC	CASSSTGGRNEQYF
few	TRBV5-1	TRBJ2-1	TRBD2	TGCGCCAGCATCCTAGCCCGGACTAGCGGGGGGGCCGATGAGCAGTTCTTC	CASILARTSGGADEQFF
few	TRBV14	TRBJ2-5	-	TGTGCCAGCAGCCAAGATCCGGGAGCGGAGACCCAGTACTTC	CASSQDPGAETQYF
-	TRBV4-2	TRBJ2-1	-	TGTGCCAGCAGCCAAGTCGGGTCGGTAGCGGTATACAATGAGCAGTTCTTC	CASSQVGSVAVYNEQFF
-	TRBV5-1	TRBJ2-4	-	TGCGCCAGCAGCTTGGATTCCCAAATAGCCAAAAACATTCAGTACTTC	CASSLDSQIAKNIQYF
few	TRBV15	TRBJ1-1	-	TGTGCCACCAGCCCCCGCTACGGCACTGAAGCTTTCTTT	CATSPRYGTEAFF
-	TRBV11-2	TRBJ1-1	-	TGTGCCAGCAGCCTCCTAGACAGTATGAACACTGAAGCTTTCTTT	CASSLLDSMNTEAFF
-	TRBV2	TRBJ1-5	TRBD1	TGTGCCAGCAACCGGGACAGTTTTCAGCCCCAGCATTTT	CASNRDSFQPQHF
-	TRBV7-9	TRBJ1-2	-	TGTGCCAGCAGCTTAGAAGCGGCGGGGGGCCGCTCCTTC	CASSLEAAGGRSF
-	TRBV19	TRBJ1-3	TRBD1	TGTGCCAGTAACCCGGACAGGGGCCGTGGAAACACCATATATTTT	CASNPDRGRGNTIYF
-	TRBV7-9	TRBJ1-1	TRBD1	TGTGCCAGCAGCTTAGTCGGAGGGACAGGCGACACTGAAGCTTTCTTT	CASSLVGGTGDTEAFF
-	TRBV29-1	TRBJ1-2	-	TGCAGCGCCCGGTCCACGGCAGGGATTCCCTATGGCTACACCTTC	CSARSTAGIPYGYTF
-	TRBV6-6	TRBJ2-5	TRBD1	TGTGCCAGCAGCTGGACAGGGCTTGAGGAGACCCAGTACTTC	CASSWTGLEETQYF
-	TRBV7-2	TRBJ1-2	-	TGTGCCAGCAGCTTAGTGGCAGGCTCTAACTATGGCTACACCTTC	CASSLVAGSNYGYTF